The sequence of this TCR beta chain was determined in a study of shared clonotypes between healthy human individuals (dated by TCRdb to the early 2020s). Broadly, across the study: Two women and a few men aged 18 to 49 years were included in the cohort. Per donor, three plates each were used for CD4 naive and CD4 memory, two for CD8 naive, and one for CD8 memory. To estimate repertoire size and how much clonotype sharing occurs between individuals, the study deeply sequenced the blood TCR repertoires of roughly 5 healthy adults. To increase sequencing depth and limit assay-specific biases, TCR repertoire library preparation and sequencing were carried out by different laboratories using diverse techniques. Between about 0.85 and 8.9 billion PBMCs per donor were obtained by leukapheresis. The full study reports these points: Across a few donors, about 5.2% of naive CD4, over 3% of naive CD8, approximately 2.5% of memory CD4, and about 0.44% of memory CD8 clonotypes were shared. The small number of donors limited the genetic and exposure-history diversity represented. Sampling was restricted to blood, and TCR repertoires in tissues likely differ from the TCR repertoires found in blood. Higher generation probabilities were observed for clonotypes shared by all four sorted-subset donors than for non-shared clonotypes. Larger estimated clonotype richness was generally found for naive subsets than for memory subsets. Rarefaction of sorted-subset datasets indicated incomplete sequencing despite the large sequencing depth. Pairwise subsampling indicated that sequencing depth was expected to affect the degree of clonotype sharing among donors.

TCR CDR3 regions were amplified from genomic DNA by multiplex PCR using the deep immunoSEQ assay. Extracted genomic DNA from each cell subset was distributed evenly across all wells of several immunoSEQ 96-well plates, and each plate was treated as a replicate. Each replicate PCR for sorted subsets received around 210 ng genomic DNA, equal to some 32,000 T cell genomes. Purified libraries were quantified with a Qubit 3.0 fluorometer, sized on a Bioanalyzer 2100, and re-quantified with the KAPA Library Quantification kit. A separate single-read 150-cycle Illumina NextSeq 550 flow cell was used to sequence each immunoSEQ 96-well plate. Under the source paper's analysis protocol: The immunoSEQ output contained only junctional sequences without quality scores, so filtering could not match that applied to full-length reads. To assign V/J genes and CDR3, sequences were annotated against IMGT germline references using PyIR, a Python wrapper for IgBLAST v1.9. Any read was removed if the V/J assignment was weak (E-value above 1e-6), the CDR3 was missing, or the read contained stop codons, out-of-frame junctions, or ambiguous translated residues. V3J clonotypes were defined as sequences sharing an identical inferred V gene, J gene, and CDR3 amino acid sequence. To compute the percentage overlap between repertoires, the number of shared unique clonotypes was divided by the size of the smaller repertoire. Three approaches were used to assess repertoire richness: RTK rarefaction, the Chao1 estimator, and Recon v2.1 estimates of unobserved clonotypes. Generation probabilities for all TCRbeta clonotypes obtained by the gDNA method from a few donors were computed using OLGA. TCRdb carries this immuneACCESS record with in-frame sequences only. Its versions omit some clonotypes, under half of them owing to an unresolved V gene in the studies checked, with the rest unexplained. That table furnishes V, J and clone size, whereas the DNA furnished D and trimming. The sample data list some 700,000 clones, and around 90% of these were observed just once. The ten largest make up 30% to 40% of the sample.

A note on this clone: Its specific antigen is unknown. No qualities accompany the bases; no much larger clone lies one base away.

Healthy HIV-negative adults with no recently reported acute infections or vaccinations were included as donors. Every donor was a Caucasian adult residing in Nashville, Tennessee, USA. CD8 memory samples were composed of magnetically selected CD45RO+ cells combined with CCR7-negative CD45RA+ effector memory (TemRA) cells. Blood was collected by leukapheresis, and PBMCs were isolated by Ficoll-Histopaque density gradient centrifugation and then cryopreserved in liquid nitrogen vapor phase. Analytical flow cytometry was used to check the purity and quantity of every magnetically sorted T cell population. Genomic DNA was isolated from every sorted fraction and measured by UV absorbance on a Nanodrop 2000c. The sequence was collected from a man aged 18 to 35 in good health. Some clones in this sample may be carry-over from other donors' samples. The sample was memory CD8+ T cells from PBMCs. This specimen's cell subset or site label, interpreted: CD45RO+ cells pooled with CCR7-negative TemRA cells.

In nucleotides, the sequence is TGCGCCAGCAGCTCGTGGGCGGCGACAGCGACCTACGAGCAGTACTTC. Its coded protein is CASSSWAATATYEQYF. This sequence uses TRBV5-1 and TRBJ2-7, with TRBD1 tentatively as D gene (5 bases match). The CDR3, cysteine through phenylalanine, is 16 amino acids long. Only CDR3 DNA remains: 48 bases, in frame from the first base. Deletion took 3 bases off V and 2 bases off J, with a span of 18 bases between the germline ends. Sequences SGHRS (CDR1) and YFSETQ (CDR2) are obtained from the germline V gene.